Sequencing of this T cell receptor (beta chain) was carried out in a study of shared clonotypes between healthy human individuals. Study findings and constraints: Deeper or shallower sequencing was expected to change how clonotypes are shared among donors.

An even split of each subset's genomic DNA across several immunoSEQ plates was performed. Using immunoSEQ multiplex PCR, the repertoire was profiled, and TCRdb retains in-frame clones only, with some absent. The sample carries roughly 500,000 clones, 90% to 97% recorded once. Each sample came from a Caucasian adult donor living in Nashville, Tennessee. V shed 3 bases and J shed 2 bases, with 10 bases lying between them. From germline, CDR1 is LGHNA and CDR2 YNFKEQ. This CDR3 is 14 amino acids long. About this clone itself: Its antigen is currently unknown.

This clonotype was obtained from a woman aged 25 to 39 in good health. The chain uses TRBV4-2 and TRBJ2-5; TRBD1 might be the D (5 bases). What was sequenced was naive CD4+ T cells sorted from blood. Subset denoted: CD45RA+ positively selected. The CDR3 loop is CASSQGQLQETQYF. In DNA, the CDR3 is TGTGCCAGCAGCCAGGGGCAGCTACAAGAGACCCAGTACTTC.